One and the same sample provided the 24 T cell receptor beta chains below, sequenced in a study of breast tumors, draining lymph nodes, adjacent tissues. MiXCR, run by TCRdb on the multiplex PCR reads, gives a single entry per CDR3 protein. The sample contains some 110,000 distinct CDR3 sequences, around 30% of which appear only once. The lymph nodes were axillary draining lymph nodes from breast cancer patients. Sequenced sample: axillary lymph node tissue. These receptors were taken from a female donor with breast cancer. Some clones in this sample may be carry-over from other donors' samples.

Many counts were recorded for this clonotype. The CDR3 here is CASSLDPGGIQETQYF. The CDR3 bases are TGCGCCAGCAGCTTGGATCCAGGGGGGATCCAAGAGACCCAGTACTTC. The chain uses TRBV5-1 and TRBJ2-5; D is possibly TRBD1 (7 bases). CDR3 length: 16 residues. V shed 0 bases and J shed 1 base, with 13 bases lying between them. Per germline, CDR1 SGHRS and CDR2 YFSETQ.

The V call is TRBV7-9, the J call TRBJ2-7, with TRBD2 identical over 12 bases. Losses at the gene ends were 4 bases for V and 3 bases for J; bases not matched to a gene: 4. CDR3 length: 15 amino acids. The germline V gene has CDR1 SEHNR and CDR2 FQNEAQ (reference sequence). CDR3 amino acids: CASSSAGLAGYEQYF. DNA for the CDR3: TGTGCCAGCAGCTCTGCGGGACTAGCGGGCTACGAGCAGTACTTC.

This clonotype was counted ten times or more. Just one base apart from a much larger clone, this may be a read error. V gene TRBV20-1 combines with J gene TRBJ2-5; 11 nucleotides align to TRBD2. This CDR3 is 16 amino acids long. With V trimmed by 6 bases and J by 5 bases, 14 bases remained unmatched. Germline loops: CDR1 DFQATT, CDR2 SNEGSKA (reference sequence). As DNA, the CDR3 is TGCAGTGCGGGGCCCTTGACTAGCGGGACTCAGGAGACCCAGTACTTC. Amino acids: CSAGPLTSGTQETQYF.

The J gene is TRBJ2-3, the V gene TRBV3-1; 9 nucleotides agree with TRBD2. The V gene end was trimmed by 5 bases and the J gene end by 4 bases; junction bases not matched to a gene: 7. Germline CDR1 is LGHDT and CDR2 is YNNKEL (reference sequence). The CDR3 sequence is 15 residues long. The CDR3: CASSVGASGADTQYF. In DNA, the CDR3 is TGTGCCAGCAGCGTAGGGGCTAGCGGGGCAGATACGCAGTATTTT.

Concerning this clonotype: A much more abundant neighbour one base away suggests this may be a read error. The V and J genes are TRBV9 and TRBJ2-3; no firm D call. V was clipped by 4 bases and J by 0 bases, with 15 bases between them. Germline lookup yields CDR1 SGDLS and CDR2 YYNGEE. This CDR3 has 16 amino acids. CDR3 residues: CASSRNAVPSTDTQYF. The CDR3, as DNA: TGTGCCAGCAGCCGAAACGCGGTGCCAAGCACAGATACGCAGTATTTT. The full variable domain, its missing parts supplied by reference TRBV9 and TRBJ2-3, is DSGVTQTPKHLITATGQRVTLRCSPRSGDLSVYWYQQSLDQGLQFLIQYYNGEERAKGNILERFSAQQFPDLHSELNLSSLELGDSALYFCASSRNAVPSTDTQYFGPGTRLTVL.

The chain has TRBV20-1 and TRBJ2-6; D call uncertain. The CDR3 spans 15 residues. Trimming cost V 6 bases and J 1 base, with 13 bases left between them. The germline gives CDR1 DFQATT, CDR2 SNEGSKA (reference sequence). CDR3 sequence reads: CSARSRISGANVLTF. CDR3 nucleotide sequence: TGCAGTGCCCGTAGCAGGATTTCTGGGGCCAACGTCCTGACTTTC.

The chain recombines TRBV13 with TRBJ2-5; 8 positions agree with TRBD1. The germline gives CDR1 PRHDT, CDR2 FYEKMQ (reference sequence). V was clipped by 5 bases and J by 8 bases; unmatched bases: 7. This CDR3 comprises 13 residues. The CDR3 bases are TGTGCCAGCAGCCTCCGGACAGGGAAAACCCAGTACTTC. This codes for CASSLRTGKTQYF.

There are many counts of this clonotype. CDR3 in amino acids: CASSPRERYRKLFF. The CDR3 DNA reads as TGTGCCAGCTCACCCCGGGAGAGGTATCGGAAACTGTTTTTT. The genes are TRBV18 and TRBJ1-4; no clear D gene. V was cut by 3 bases and J by 11 bases, with 16 bases left in between. From germline, CDR1 is KGHSH and CDR2 LQKENI. The CDR3 has 14 residues.

To note about this clonotype: A much larger clone lies one base from this, so it may be a read error. The gene calls are TRBV20-1 and TRBJ1-2; D uncertain. Germline CDR1 is DFQATT and CDR2 is SNEGSKA (reference sequence). Trimming left V 4 bases short and J 4 bases short, with 19 bases between. The CDR3 loop spans 15 amino acids. The DNA of the CDR3 is TGCAGTGCTACCATCCTGGACGCCGCAACCTATGGCTACACCTTC. Protein: CSATILDAATYGYTF.

This clonotype was found a few times. A much more abundant neighbour one base away suggests this may be a read error. The V and J genes are TRBV6-5 and TRBJ2-1; D gene uncertain. The CDR3 loop spans 11 amino acids. Trimming took off 8 bases at V and 6 bases at J, with 8 bases between the two ends. Germline V gene sequence: CDR1 MNHEY, CDR2 SVGAGI. The DNA of the CDR3 is TGTGCCAGCGCACTCCGCAATGAGCAGTTCTTC. Its translation is CASALRNEQFF.

This clonotype has at least ten counts. DNA of the CDR3: TGTGCCAGCAGTGGGGCCCGGAACTATGGCTACACCTTC. Translating it yields CASSGARNYGYTF. The chain carries TRBV12-3 or TRBV12-4 and TRBJ1-2; D perhaps matches TRBD1 (5 bases). The CDR3 runs to 13 residues. V was trimmed by 5 bases and J by 2 bases, leaving 9 bases between them.

This clonotype appeared many times. The rearrangement uses TRBV5-1 and TRBJ2-3, with 9 bases identical to TRBD2. The CDR3 consists of 15 residues. CDR1 is SGHRS, CDR2 YFSETQ, per germline. The junction had 6 bases not matched to a gene; V was cut back by 4 bases and J by 3 bases. CDR3 nucleotide sequence: TGCGCCAGCAGCCCGGGACTAGCCGTGACAGATACGCAGTATTTT. Amino acid sequence: CASSPGLAVTDTQYF.

Notes on this clonotype: This could be a read error, since a much larger clone is one nucleotide away. The chain joins TRBV12-3 or TRBV12-4 to TRBJ1-2; 9 bases align to TRBD1. The CDR3 is 15 residues long. Written as DNA, the CDR3 is TGTGCCAGCAGCGTCAGGGACAGGGAAAGGCATGGCTGCACCTTC. Protein sequence: CASSVRDRERHGCTF.

This clonotype appeared many times. The CDR3 sequence: CASSLSPRDETQYF. Here the CDR3 DNA reads TGTGCCAGCAGCTTAAGCCCCAGGGACGAGACCCAGTACTTC. V is TRBV11-2 and J is TRBJ2-5; tentatively, D is TRBD1 or TRBD2 (5 bases each). V gave up 2 bases and J gave up 5 bases, with 12 bases separating them. The CDR3 totals 14 residues. Per the germline V gene, CDR1 is SGHAT and CDR2 is FQNNGV.

This clonotype was observed once. V and J are TRBV29-1 and TRBJ1-3; D remains ambiguous. From germline, CDR1 is SQVTM and CDR2 ANQGSEA. The ends were cut back, 4 bases at V and 4 bases at J, with 11 bases in the middle. This CDR3 is built from 13 residues. The CDR3 here is CSVGAGLGNTIYF. The CDR3, as DNA: TGCAGCGTTGGGGCCGGGCTCGGAAACACCATATATTTT.

Many counts were recorded for this clonotype. This sequence joins TRBV2 and TRBJ2-1; D is possibly TRBD2 (5 bases). The length of the CDR3 is 12 residues. Germline V gene data show CDR1 as SNHLY and CDR2 as FYNNEI. Trimming cost V 6 bases and J 8 bases, with 11 bases left between them. The CDR3 here is CASRRMGDEQFF. For the CDR3, the DNA is TGTGCCAGCAGGAGGATGGGAGATGAGCAGTTCTTC.

This clonotype was recorded many times. V is TRBV4-2 and J is TRBJ2-7; TRBD2 agrees at 9 bases. The CDR3 runs to 18 residues. Per germline, CDR1 LGHNA and CDR2 YNFKEQ. Trimming took 0 bases from V and 0 from J; bases not matched to a gene: 9. Here the CDR3 reads CASSQEGTSSLYSYEQYF. Written as DNA, the CDR3 is TGTGCCAGCAGCCAAGAAGGGACTAGCAGCCTTTACTCCTACGAGCAGTACTTC.

This clonotype was counted ten times or more. V gene TRBV7-9 combines with J gene TRBJ1-3; D is ambiguous. Germline V gene sequence: CDR1 SEHNR, CDR2 FQNEAQ (reference sequence). CDR3 size: 12 residues. V dropped 1 base and J dropped 4 bases, with 2 bases sitting between them. The CDR3 DNA follows: TGTGCCAGCAGCTTAGGCGGAAACACCATATATTTT. This codes for CASSLGGNTIYF.

This clonotype was picked up many times. This sequence joins TRBV5-6 and TRBJ2-3; D unresolved. This CDR3 comprises 14 residues. With 0 bases removed from V and 7 bases from J, the gap between germline ends came to 12 bases. The germline V gene has CDR1 SGHDT and CDR2 YYEEEE. The CDR3 bases are TGTGCCAGCAGCTTGGGGTCCATGGGGAATACGCAGTATTTT. This gives the protein CASSLGSMGNTQYF.

With regard to this clonotype: A read error is possible here, since a much larger clone lies one base away. The V gene is TRBV7-9, the J gene TRBJ1-2, with a possible D match to TRBD1 (5 bases). The CDR3 runs 16 residues. From germline, CDR1 is SEHNR and CDR2 FQNEAQ (reference sequence). The CDR3, as DNA: TGTGCCAGCAGCGGGGCGAGGGTAGGAATAAACTATGGCCACACCTTC. Amino acids: CASSGARVGINYGHTF. The full variable domain, with the rest looked up from reference TRBV7-9 and TRBJ1-2, is DTGVSQNPRHKITKRGQNVTFRCDPISEHNRLYWYRQTLGQGPEFLTYFQNEAQLEKSRLLSDRFSAERPKGSFSTLEIQRTEQGDSAMYLCASSGARVGINYGHTFGSGTRLTVV.

The V gene is TRBV20-1, the J gene TRBJ1-6; TRBD1 agrees at 10 bases. The CDR3 has 16 residues. V dropped 3 bases and J dropped 8; count of bases not matched to a gene: 10. From germline, CDR1 is DFQATT and CDR2 SNEGSKA (reference sequence). The CDR3 spells CSASQSGQGRDSPLHF. The CDR3 nucleotides are TGCAGTGCTAGTCAGTCGGGACAGGGGAGAGATTCACCCCTCCACTTT.

This chain links TRBV30 with TRBJ1-6; D uncertain. Per the germline V gene, CDR1 is GTSNPN and CDR2 is SVGIG (reference sequence). This CDR3 has 14 amino acids. V was clipped by 3 bases and J by 7 bases, with 13 bases between them. The CDR3: CAWRGQVRNSPLHF. The DNA for the CDR3 is TGTGCCTGGAGGGGTCAAGTGCGGAATTCACCCCTCCACTTT.

About this clonotype: This may be a read error: a much more frequent sequence differs by one nucleotide. CDR3 amino acids: CASTFTGSGNTEAFF. Written as DNA, the CDR3 is TGTGCCAGCACCTTTACAGGGTCGGGGAACACTGAAGCTTTCTTT. V gene TRBV7-3 combines with J gene TRBJ1-1; D possibly corresponds to TRBD1 (6 bases). Trimming left V 7 bases short and J 1 base short, with 16 bases between. Germline lookup yields CDR1 SGHTA and CDR2 FQGTGA. CDR3 length: 15 residues. Supplemented by reference TRBV7-3 and TRBJ1-1, the full variable domain reads GAGVSQTPSNKVTEKGKYVELRCDPISGHTALYWYRQSLGQGPEFLIYFQGTGAADDSGLPNDRFFAVRPEGSVSTLKIQRTERGDSAVYLCASTFTGSGNTEAFFGQGTRLTVV.

Points on this clonotype: This may stem from a read error, because a much larger clone lies one nucleotide away. The chain links TRBV11-3 to TRBJ2-1; maybe TRBD1 (6 bases). Deletions cut 1 base from V and 9 bases from J, with 10 bases between. Germline CDR1 reads SGHNT; CDR2 reads YENEEA. CDR3 length: 13 amino acids. CDR3 DNA: TGTGCCAGCAGCTTAGGACAGGACACTGAGCAGTTCTTC. Its protein is CASSLGQDTEQFF.